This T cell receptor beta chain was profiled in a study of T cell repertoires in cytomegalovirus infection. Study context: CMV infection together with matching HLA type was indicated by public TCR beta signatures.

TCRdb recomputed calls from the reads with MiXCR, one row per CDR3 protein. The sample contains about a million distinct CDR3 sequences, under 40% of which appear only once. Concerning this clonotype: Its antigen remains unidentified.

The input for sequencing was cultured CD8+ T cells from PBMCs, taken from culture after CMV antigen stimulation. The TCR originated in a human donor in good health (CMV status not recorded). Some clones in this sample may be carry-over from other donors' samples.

CDR3 sequence: CSVAGTPTSYNEQFF. The CDR3 DNA reads as TGCAGCGTAGCCGGGACGCCCACCTCCTACAATGAGCAGTTCTTC. The genes are TRBV29-1 and TRBJ2-1; TRBD1 or TRBD2 may be the D gene (5 bases each). V lost 6 bases, J lost 0 bases, and 15 bases lay in between. CDR1 and CDR2 (germline): SQVTM, ANQGSEA. CDR3 length: 15 residues.